The next 10 T cell receptor beta chains were all read from a single sample in a study of blood T cells in healthy people across ages. The second PCR ran roughly 7 to 11 cycles with a sample-barcoded 5' primer and J-beta primers. MiXCR was run by TCRdb on the 5' RACE reads, yielding one entry per CDR3 protein. Here the sample spans about 730,000 distinct CDR3 sequences, 35% to 45% being singletons. The material sequenced was blood. The source is a woman in her sixties or seventies in good health.

CDR3 sequence (DNA): TGTGCCAGCAGTTACTCGGGACAGGGAAACAATGAGCAGTTCTTC. Translated, it gives CASSYSGQGNNEQFF. J is TRBJ2-1 and V is TRBV6-5; 9 nucleotides agree with TRBD1. The CDR3 covers 15 residues. V was pared by 0 bases and J by 5 bases, with 2 bases of the junction left unmatched. Germline CDR1 is MNHEY and CDR2 is SVGAGI.

This clonotype was seen more than once but under ten times. The chain carries TRBV6-5 and TRBJ2-4; TRBD2 aligns across 10 bases. The end of the DNA aligns better with TRBJ2-7, so the J call may be wrong. This CDR3 has 15 amino acids. Germline V gene data show CDR1 as MNHEY and CDR2 as SVGAGI. Here the CDR3 reads CASSYSSGGSYEQYF. In nucleotides, the CDR3 is TGTGCCAGCAGTTACTCTAGCGGGGGGTCATACGAGCAGTACTTC.

The chain employs TRBV7-9 and TRBJ1-1, with a weak D call TRBD1 (5 bases). Germline V gives CDR1 SEHNR, CDR2 FQNEAQ (reference sequence). Trimming took 4 bases from V and 3 from J, leaving 15 bases between them. This CDR3 is built from 15 residues. CDR3 loop: CASSSRGHYDTEAFF. For the CDR3, the DNA is TGTGCCAGCAGCTCACGAGGACATTACGACACTGAAGCTTTCTTT.

V is TRBV28 and J is TRBJ2-3; 11 positions match TRBD2. The CDR3 is 15 residues long. V lost 2 bases, J lost 4 bases, and 2 bases stayed unmatched. CDR1 is MDHEN and CDR2 is SYDVKM in the germline V gene. CDR3: CASSLLSGGADTQYF. In DNA, the CDR3 is TGTGCCAGCAGTTTACTTAGCGGGGGGGCAGATACGCAGTATTTT.

This clonotype was counted between two and nine times. This rearrangement joins TRBV6-1 to TRBJ2-1; D ambiguous. This CDR3 region has 11 residues. V was cut by 2 bases and J by 10 bases, with 6 bases left in between. Per the germline V gene, CDR1 is MNHNS and CDR2 is SASEGT. The CDR3 region has the DNA TGTGCCAGCAGTGAAATCGCGGAGCAGTTCTTC. Amino acids: CASSEIAEQFF.

The V gene is TRBV12-3 or TRBV12-4, the J gene TRBJ1-2, with 7 positions matching TRBD1. J gave up 12 bases and V 5 bases, and 15 bases lay outside the gene matches. This CDR3 region has 14 residues. Here the CDR3 reads CASSAGTLQGGHTF. In DNA, the CDR3 is TGTGCCAGCAGTGCGGGGACTCTCCAGGGGGGCCACACCTTC.

The chain recombines TRBV24-1 with TRBJ2-3; 8 bases map to TRBD1. CDR3 length equals 15 residues. CDR1 and CDR2 (germline): KGHDR, SFDVKD. Trimming cost V 9 bases and J 3 bases; bases outside gene matches: 10. CDR3 nucleotides: TGTGCCACCTCACTGAACAGGGGGAAAACAGATACGCAGTATTTT. Protein: CATSLNRGKTDTQYF.

The genes are TRBV10-3 and TRBJ2-1; 9 positions agree with TRBD1. Germline CDR1 reads ENHRY; CDR2 reads SYGVKD. This CDR3 comprises 17 residues. Germline trimming cut 0 bases from V and 4 bases from J; bases unmatched to any gene: 7. The CDR3 here is CAISESGTGSGYNEQFF. For the CDR3, the DNA is TGTGCCATCAGTGAGTCGGGGACAGGGTCGGGTTACAATGAGCAGTTCTTC.

This clonotype came up a few times. The chain links TRBV5-6 to TRBJ1-2; no clear D gene. Between the trimmed V and J ends, which lost 1 base and 2 bases, there was a span of 3 bases. Germline V gene lookup returns CDR1 SGHDT and CDR2 YYEEEE. CDR3 size: 12 residues. The CDR3 DNA reads as TGTGCCAGCAGCTTGAAAAACTATGGCTACACCTTC. Amino acids: CASSLKNYGYTF.

The V and J genes are TRBV25-1 and TRBJ2-1; D is possibly TRBD2 (5 bases). The germline V and J ends were trimmed by 7 bases and 10 bases, with 14 bases remaining between them. Germline CDR1 MGHDK, CDR2 SYGVNS. The CDR3 has 12 amino acids. The CDR3 protein is CASIRGYYEQFF. The CDR3 DNA reads TGTGCCAGCATCCGGGGTTATTACGAGCAGTTCTTC.